This TCR beta chain was captured by sequencing in a study of T cell changes during pregnancy in multiple sclerosis. Sequencing used immunoSEQ multiplex PCR; TCRdb keeps in-frame clones, though not all of them. The sample records about 100,000 clones, roughly 93% being singletons. The CDR3 runs 15 residues. Germline V gene data show CDR1 as GTSNPN and CDR2 as SVGIG (reference sequence). V lost 5 bases to trimming and J lost 2 bases; unmatched junction nucleotides: 7. The sequencing used peripheral blood, collected before pregnancy. The genes are TRBV30 and TRBJ1-5; 9 nucleotides line up with TRBD1. The origin of this receptor is a female donor with multiple sclerosis, enrolled in a pregnancy study. The CDR3 coding sequence is TGTGCCTGGGGGACAGGGATAGTTGGCAATCAGCCCCAGCATTTT. Its protein is CAWGTGIVGNQPQHF.